The clone carrying this TCR beta chain was seen just once. The antigen is undetermined. The germline CDR1 and CDR2 sequences are SGHNT and YYREEE (reference sequence). V lost 1 base and J lost 4, with 18 bases in between. This CDR3 contains 17 residues. Autoimmune disease history or systemic immunosuppression disqualified patients. The data were obtained in a study of OX40 agonist ivuxolimab in advanced cancers. About the study: Intravenous ivuxolimab was administered to patients every 2 weeks at 0.01 to 10 mg/kg.

Assay: immunoSEQ multiplex PCR; the TCRdb copy retains only in-frame clones and omits some. The table lists approximately 80,000 clones, roughly 89% of them singletons. Study-level results: Among the nonresponders, some also had low normalized T-cell clonal expansion.

The TCR was taken from an adult with an advanced solid tumor such as melanoma, head and neck, liver or kidney cancer. The chain is built from TRBV5-4 and TRBJ2-1; maybe TRBD2 (6 bases). Source: CD4+ or CD8+ T cells sorted from blood, taken in a trial of the OX40 agonist ivuxolimab. The CDR3 coding sequence is TGTGCCAGCAGCTTGAGGTGGACGGAAGGAGGGTACAATGAGCAGTTCTTC. Translating it yields CASSLRWTEGGYNEQFF.